The T cell receptor (beta chain) under discussion was sequenced for a study of T cell responses to AZD1222 COVID-19 vaccine. Study-wide findings and caveats: Clonal diversity was possibly underestimated; the donors were predominantly white British and more often female. It was only after the peak T cell response that any repertoires were sampled. Close to half of spike-specific TCRs reportedly recognize unmutated variant regions. Among AZD1222 vaccinees, only 5 to 7 were seropositive at baseline.

A note on this clone: Its antigen is still unknown.

Assay: immunoSEQ multiplex PCR; the TCRdb copy retains only in-frame clones and omits some. This sample yields around 140,000 clones, of which about 93% are seen a single time; 7.5% to 9.5% belongs to the top ten. CDR1 LGHNA and CDR2 YSLEER come from the germline V gene. The CDR3 length is 15 residues. V lost 0 bases to trimming and J lost 7 bases, with 16 bases between them. V usage is TRBV4-3 and J usage is TRBJ2-7; D might be TRBD1 or TRBD2, each matching 5 bases. This material consisted of peripheral blood, taken on day 0 of AZD1222 vaccination. The TCR comes from an adult in good health. The CDR3 region is CASSQDGWGRREQYF. The CDR3, as DNA: TGCGCCAGCAGCCAAGATGGATGGGGACGAAGGGAGCAGTACTTC.